The following is a T cell receptor beta chain sequence with its context. Germline lookup yields CDR1 KGHDR and CDR2 SFDVKD. Trimming cost V 3 bases and J 0 bases, with 11 bases left between them. This CDR3 contains 16 residues. Assay: immunoSEQ multiplex PCR; the TCRdb copy retains only in-frame clones and omits some. The sample lists 55,000 to 85,000 clones, roughly 80% seen once, with more than 20% in the top ten. The data belong to a study of blood T cell repertoires in COVID-19. Study background: From T cells, B-cell-depleted T cells, or PBMCs came the material, which was cDNA or gDNA.

This clonotype originated in a man aged 55 to 69 with acute or convalescent COVID-19. V is TRBV24-1 and J is TRBJ2-1; D might be TRBD2 (5 bases). The sequenced sample was peripheral blood. The CDR3: CATSDVTGDSYNEQFF. The CDR3 DNA reads as TGTGCCACCAGTGATGTTACCGGGGACTCCTACAATGAGCAGTTCTTC.